The 32 T cell receptor beta chains reported below all come from one sample, sequenced in a study of cytomegalovirus exposure and HLA in healthy donors. The study ran its PCR with 60 Vbeta and 13 Jbeta primers. TCRdb's copy holds only in-frame clones and misses some; the assay was immunoSEQ multiplex PCR. Here the sample spans around 76,000 clones, more than 60% being singletons. The sample comprised PBMCs. The receptor set was obtained from a man aged 35 to 55 in good health and CMV-seronegative.

The gene calls are TRBV5-1 and TRBJ1-2; 10 nucleotides agree with TRBD1. Germline V gene sequence: CDR1 SGHRS, CDR2 YFSETQ. The length of the CDR3 is 16 residues. V shed 3 bases, J shed 3 bases, and the junction held 8 bases outside the gene matches. The CDR3 nucleotides are TGCGCCAGCAGCTCTAACGGACAGGGGGGTCACTATGGCTACACCTTC. It translates to CASSSNGQGGHYGYTF.

This clone showed up just once. The chain recombines TRBV4-2 with TRBJ1-2; 9 positions match TRBD1. V was clipped by 0 bases and J by 7 bases; unmatched bases: 6. Germline values: CDR1 LGHNA, CDR2 YNFKEQ. The CDR3 has 15 residues. The DNA of the CDR3 is TGTGCCAGCAGCCAAGATGTACAGGGGGCTCTTGGCTACACCTTC. It encodes CASSQDVQGALGYTF.

The chain has TRBV28 and TRBJ2-1, with D unresolved. This CDR3 comprises 11 residues. Germline CDR1 is MDHEN and CDR2 is SYDVKM. Deletions cut 3 bases from V and 10 bases from J, with 7 bases between. This chain's CDR3 is CASSFLREQFF. The CDR3 DNA reads as TGTGCCAGCAGTTTCTTGCGGGAGCAGTTCTTC.

The genes are TRBV6-5 and TRBJ1-1; D gene ambiguous. This CDR3 has 13 amino acids. With 5 bases removed from V and 5 bases from J, the gap between germline ends came to 12 bases. From germline, CDR1 is MNHEY and CDR2 SVGAGI. The CDR3 region is CASSEELRTEAFF. The CDR3 nucleotides read TGTGCCAGCAGTGAAGAACTAAGGACTGAAGCTTTCTTT.

This chain links TRBV19 with TRBJ1-5, with D tentatively TRBD1 (6 bases). V was pared by 1 base and J by 1 base, with 11 bases between. Germline V CDR1 and CDR2: LNHDA, SQIVND (reference sequence). This CDR3 has 16 amino acids. In nucleotides, the CDR3 is TGTGCCAGTAGTATAGTGGCAGGGGACAGCAATCAGCCCCAGCATTTT. This translates into CASSIVAGDSNQPQHF.

The J gene is TRBJ2-1, the V gene TRBV5-1; D is undetermined. The germline V gene encodes CDR1 SGHRS and CDR2 YFSETQ. The CDR3 covers 14 residues. V lost 2 bases, J lost 9 bases, and 15 bases lay in between. CDR3 in amino acids: CASSFQTSNSEQFF. In DNA form, the CDR3 reads TGCGCCAGCAGCTTCCAAACCTCAAATAGTGAGCAGTTCTTC.

This clone came up once. The gene calls are TRBV4-1 and TRBJ2-5, with 8 bases fitting TRBD2. Unmatched junction bases numbered 10, after V lost 4 bases and J lost 3 bases. CDR1 is MGHRA, CDR2 YSYEKL, per germline. The CDR3 covers 16 residues. CDR3 loop: CASSPNGAGGKETQYF. The CDR3 DNA is TGCGCCAGCAGCCCCAACGGGGCGGGAGGAAAAGAGACCCAGTACTTC.

The V call is TRBV7-9, the J call TRBJ1-4; possibly TRBD1 for D (5 bases). From germline, CDR1 is SEHNR and CDR2 FQNEAQ (reference sequence). V dropped 5 bases and J dropped 5 bases, with 15 bases sitting between them. The CDR3 totals 15 residues. The CDR3 coding sequence is TGTGCCAGCAGCCGGGCGGGGCAGACGAATGAAAAACTGTTTTTT. Protein: CASSRAGQTNEKLFF.

The genes are TRBV7-2 and TRBJ2-2; D is uncertain. V lost 5 bases, J lost 5 bases, and 12 bases lay in between. The CDR3 runs 14 residues. Germline V gene sequence: CDR1 SGHTA, CDR2 FQGNSA. DNA for the CDR3: TGTGCCAGCAGCACGAACTACCAAACCGGGGAGCTGTTTTTT. The encoded protein is CASSTNYQTGELFF.

The chain has TRBV19 and TRBJ1-3, with 8 bases aligning to TRBD1. Per germline, CDR1 LNHDA and CDR2 SQIVND (reference sequence). Trimming took 5 bases from V and 1 from J; bases not matched to a gene: 4. This CDR3 is 15 amino acids long. The CDR3 nucleotides are TGTGCCAGTAGTCCAACAGGGGGTTCTGGAAACACCATATATTTT. As protein: CASSPTGGSGNTIYF.

V is TRBV7-6 and J is TRBJ2-3; TRBD1 aligns across 7 bases. V lost 5 bases, J lost 4 bases, and 6 bases stayed unmatched. Germline-derived CDR1 and CDR2 are SGHVS and FNYEAQ. The length of the CDR3 is 14 residues. The CDR3 DNA follows: TGTGCCAGCAGCGCTACTACAGGGGCAGATACGCAGTATTTT. It translates to CASSATTGADTQYF.

The chain combines TRBV28 with TRBJ2-7; TRBD2 agrees at 7 bases. Germline V gives CDR1 MDHEN, CDR2 SYDVKM. This CDR3 region has 18 residues. Losses at the gene ends were 5 bases for V and 0 bases for J; bases not matched to a gene: 16. CDR3 nucleotide sequence: TGTGCCAGCAGTCCCCATCTAGGAGGCAGGGAGGGCTCCTACGAGCAGTACTTC. It codes for CASSPHLGGREGSYEQYF.

In its sample, this clone was seen a few times. V gene TRBV5-1 combines with J gene TRBJ2-3; possibly TRBD1 for D (6 bases). Germline values: CDR1 SGHRS, CDR2 YFSETQ. Deletions cut 5 bases from V and 0 bases from J, with 19 bases between. CDR3 length: 17 amino acids. The CDR3 loop is CASSTGQDLTSTDTQYF. Here the CDR3 DNA reads TGCGCCAGCAGTACAGGGCAAGATTTGACTAGCACAGATACGCAGTATTTT. Full variable domain (outside the CDR3, taken from reference TRBV5-1 and TRBJ2-3): KAGVTQTPRYLIKTRGQQVTLSCSPISGHRSVSWYQQTPGQGLQFLFEYFSETQRNKGNFPGRFSGRQFSNSRSEMNVSTLELGDSALYLCASSTGQDLTSTDTQYFGPGTRLTVL.

This clone came up a few times. This chain connects TRBV5-1 to TRBJ2-7; possibly TRBD1 for D (6 bases). The CDR3 length is 14 residues. With 0 bases removed from V and 4 bases from J, the gap between germline ends came to 11 bases. Per the germline V gene, CDR1 is SGHRS and CDR2 is YFSETQ. The CDR3 sequence is CASSLAGTTYEQYF. CDR3 DNA: TGCGCCAGCAGCTTGGCCGGGACAACTTACGAGCAGTACTTC.

The CDR3 loop is CASSKSGRAGNEQFF. CDR3 in DNA: TGTGCCAGCAGTAAAAGCGGGAGGGCCGGCAATGAGCAGTTCTTC. V and J are TRBV27 and TRBJ2-1; 10 bases are shared with TRBD2. Germline V gene sequence: CDR1 MNHEY, CDR2 SMNVEV (reference sequence). This CDR3 spans 15 amino acids. Losses at the gene ends were 5 bases for V and 6 bases for J; bases not matched to a gene: 7.

The V and J genes are TRBV18 and TRBJ1-1, with 8 bases matching TRBD1. The V segment lost 2 bases and the J segment 6 bases; nucleotides outside the gene matches: 5. This CDR3 has 14 residues. Germline loops: CDR1 KGHSH, CDR2 LQKENI. In DNA form, the CDR3 reads TGTGCCAGCTCACCAAATGAGGACAGGGCTGAAGCTTTCTTT. Protein sequence: CASSPNEDRAEAFF.

The rearrangement uses TRBV25-1 and TRBJ2-7; D unresolved. Trimming took 0 bases from V and 8 from J, leaving 20 bases between them. CDR3 length: 16 amino acids. Per the germline V gene, CDR1 is MGHDK and CDR2 is SYGVNS. The CDR3 region is CASSEYLPGSRRQQYF. CDR3 DNA: TGTGCCAGCAGTGAATATTTACCAGGATCAAGGCGACAGCAGTACTTC.

A remark on this clone: One end of the junction fails to match germline, which may point to a read error. The J gene is TRBJ2-2, the V gene TRBV7-9; 7 bases match TRBD1. Germline V CDR1 and CDR2: SEHNR, FQNEAQ (reference sequence). The CDR3 is 15 amino acids. The CDR3 region has the DNA TGTTCCAGCAGCTTAGGGGGCGCGAGCACCGGGGAGCTGTTTTTT. It codes for CSSSLGGASTGELFF.

The V and J genes are TRBV6-1 and TRBJ2-3, with D perhaps matching TRBD1 (6 bases). The germline V and J ends were trimmed by 4 bases and 4 bases, with 15 bases remaining between them. Germline V CDR1 and CDR2: MNHNS, SASEGT. The CDR3 length is 15 residues. This CDR3 reads CASSAVGAGPDTQYF. CDR3 nucleotide sequence: TGTGCCAGCAGTGCAGTGGGGGCAGGCCCAGATACGCAGTATTTT.

V gene TRBV19 combines with J gene TRBJ2-7; 12 nucleotides agree with TRBD1. Trimming took 5 bases from V and 10 from J; bases not matched to a gene: 9. This CDR3 comprises 14 residues. CDR1 and CDR2 from the germline V gene are LNHDA and SQIVND (reference sequence). CDR3: CASSPGQGASGQYF. Written as DNA, the CDR3 is TGTGCCAGTAGTCCGGGACAGGGGGCTAGTGGCCAGTACTTC. Based on the CDR3 plus reference TRBV19 and TRBJ2-7, the full variable domain is DGGITQSPKYLFRKEGQNVTLSCEQNLNHDAMYWYRQDPGQGLRLIYYSQIVNDFQKGDIAEGYSVSREKKESFPLTVTSAQKNPTAFYLCASSPGQGASGQYFGPGTRLTVT.

The chain recombines TRBV5-8 with TRBJ2-2; 14 positions agree with TRBD2. Germline assignment: CDR1 SGHTS and CDR2 YDEGEE. The CDR3 consists of 15 residues. The J segment lost 3 bases and the V segment lost 8 bases, leaving 3 bases of the junction unmatched. CDR3 DNA: TGTGCCAGAGGGACTAGCGGGAGTCACACCGGGGAGCTGTTTTTT. Encoded protein: CARGTSGSHTGELFF.

The chain recombines TRBV2 with TRBJ2-5; tentatively, D is TRBD2 (5 bases). V was trimmed by 8 bases and J by 5 bases, leaving 21 bases between them. The CDR3 spans 15 residues. Germline loops: CDR1 SNHLY, CDR2 FYNNEI. CDR3 residues: CASEEVRRAAETQYF. The CDR3 nucleotides are TGTGCCAGCGAGGAGGTCAGACGCGCGGCGGAGACCCAGTACTTC.

This rearrangement joins TRBV29-1 to TRBJ2-7; TRBD2 matches 9 bases. CDR3 length: 15 residues. Germline lookup yields CDR1 SQVTM and CDR2 ANQGSEA. V lost 4 bases and J lost 6; bases outside the gene matches: 13. The CDR3 DNA follows: TGCAGCGTTGGACCCGGGACTAGCTCCCGGCGCGAGCAGTACTTC. Amino acids: CSVGPGTSSRREQYF.

The chain has TRBV19 and TRBJ1-3, with 8 positions matching TRBD1. The V gene's germline CDR1 is LNHDA and CDR2 SQIVND (reference sequence). V lost 6 bases, J lost 0 bases, and 4 bases stayed unmatched. There are 15 residues in the CDR3. The CDR3 reads CASSLTGASGNTIYF. CDR3 nucleotide sequence: TGTGCCAGTAGCTTGACAGGGGCCTCTGGAAACACCATATATTTT.

The rearrangement uses TRBV11-1 and TRBJ2-4; 7 positions agree with TRBD1. Germline V gene lookup returns CDR1 SGHAT and CDR2 FQDESV (reference sequence). The CDR3 has 17 amino acids. Losses at the gene ends were 5 bases for V and 0 bases for J; bases not matched to a gene: 10. The DNA for the CDR3 is TGTGCCAGCAGCCCCCTGGGACAGAGTCTAGCCAAAAACATTCAGTACTTC. It encodes CASSPLGQSLAKNIQYF.

Only a few counts were recorded for this clone. The rearrangement joins TRBV18 to TRBJ1-1; D ambiguous. CDR1 and CDR2 (germline): KGHSH, LQKENI. Trimming took 3 bases from V and 5 from J, leaving 10 bases between them. This CDR3 region has 13 residues. Written as DNA, the CDR3 is TGTGCCAGCTCACCGGTCCACGCGACTGAAGCTTTCTTT. It specifies CASSPVHATEAFF.

DNA of the CDR3: TGTGCCAGTAGTCCAGGTACGGGGGTTGATACGCAGTATTTT. Translation gives CASSPGTGVDTQYF. The chain joins TRBV19 to TRBJ2-3, with a possible D match to TRBD2 (6 bases). Germline V lookup: CDR1 LNHDA, CDR2 SQIVND (reference sequence). The CDR3 is 14 residues long. V was shortened by 5 bases and J by 6 bases, with 15 bases between the two germline ends.

The gene calls are TRBV6-1 and TRBJ1-2, with 8 bases matching TRBD1. Trimming took 1 base from V and 2 from J; bases not matched to a gene: 6. The CDR3 covers 16 residues. CDR1 MNHNS and CDR2 SASEGT come from the germline V gene. The CDR3 sequence: CASSEGVGQGNYGYTF. CDR3 DNA sequence: TGTGCCAGCAGTGAAGGGGTAGGACAGGGAAACTATGGCTACACCTTC.

CDR3 in DNA: TGTGCCATCGGAAAGGACAACACAGATACGCAGTATTTT. The encoded protein is CAIGKDNTDTQYF. The chain joins TRBV10-3 to TRBJ2-3; possible D gene TRBD1, 5 bases. The CDR3 length is 13 residues. CDR1 is ENHRY and CDR2 is SYGVKD in the germline V gene. V lost 8 bases and J lost 2, with 11 bases in between.

The chain recombines TRBV6-6 with TRBJ1-1; 7 bases fit TRBD1. Losses at the gene ends were 4 bases for V and 7 bases for J; bases not matched to a gene: 9. This CDR3 is built from 14 residues. The germline V gene encodes CDR1 MNHNY and CDR2 SVGAGI (reference sequence). The CDR3 is CASSSTHRGGEAFF. CDR3 sequence (DNA): TGTGCCAGCAGTTCAACCCACAGGGGTGGTGAAGCTTTCTTT.

The rearrangement joins TRBV5-1 to TRBJ2-1, with 8 nucleotides matching TRBD2. V was clipped by 4 bases and J by 2 bases; unmatched bases: 8. Germline V gene data show CDR1 as SGHRS and CDR2 as YFSETQ. CDR3 length equals 16 residues. The CDR3 coding sequence is TGCGCCAGCAGCCTAGCTAGCGGGTCGACCTACAATGAGCAGTTCTTC. Protein sequence: CASSLASGSTYNEQFF.

This clone was observed a handful of times. V gene TRBV6-5 combines with J gene TRBJ1-4, with no clear D. This CDR3 is 16 amino acids long. Germline CDR1 is MNHEY and CDR2 is SVGAGI. V was shortened by 0 bases and J by 1 base, with 9 bases between the two germline ends. The CDR3 region has the DNA TGTGCCAGCAGTTACTCGAGGGAGGGAACTAATGAAAAACTGTTTTTT. Residues: CASSYSREGTNEKLFF.